Listed below are T cell receptor beta chains from one sample, sequenced in a study of control samples from healthy donors and cancer patients. Sequencing was performed with immunoSEQ multiplex PCR; in TCRdb, only in-frame clones are kept and a portion is missing. The repertoire holds about 140,000 clones, with more than 90% as singletons. Sequencing was performed on blood. The receptors shown here come from a man younger than 45 in good health. Each CDR3 is given with its conserved first and last residue. The order of the fields is CDR3 DNA, CDR3 protein, J gene, clone size, V gene, D gene. A D gene is named only where the DNA matches it firmly. Rows give clone size only sometimes, using once, few, many, or a class for an expanded clone.

TGTGCCAGCAGCTTAAGGACCTACGAGCAGTACTTC	CASSLRTYEQYF	TRBJ2-7	once	TRBV5-5	NA
TGTGCCAGCAGCTCATATAGGGGACGGGACTATGGCTACACCTTC	CASSSYRGRDYGYTF	TRBJ1-2	once	TRBV11-2	NA
TGTGCCAGCAGTGCGACAGGGGGGGACTATGGCTACACCTTC	CASSATGGDYGYTF	TRBJ1-2	NA	TRBV25-1	TRBD1
TGTGCCAGTAGTTTCGGGACAGGACTTTCCTATGGCTACACCTTC	CASSFGTGLSYGYTF	TRBJ1-2	NA	TRBV19	TRBD1
TGTGCCAGCAGTCTTGGGGGCTATGGCTACACCTTC	CASSLGGYGYTF	TRBJ1-2	NA	TRBV28	NA
TGTGCCATCAGTGAGTCGTCCCTGGGGGTGTCGGGTCAGCCCCAGCATTTT	CAISESSLGVSGQPQHF	TRBJ1-5	once	TRBV10-3	NA
TGTGCCAGCAGCTTGGACCGAAACTATGGCTACACCTTC	CASSLDRNYGYTF	TRBJ1-2	NA	TRBV11-2	NA
TGCGCCAGCAGCCAAGGTAGCCAAAAAGTCTATGGCTACACCTTC	CASSQGSQKVYGYTF	TRBJ1-2	NA	TRBV4-1	NA
TGCGCCAGCAGCCCACAAGCCATAGAGACCCAGTACTTC	CASSPQAIETQYF	TRBJ2-5	NA	TRBV4-1	NA
TGCAGCGTTCATGGACAGGTCCACTACAATGAGCAGTTCTTC	CSVHGQVHYNEQFF	TRBJ2-1	NA	TRBV29-1	TRBD1
TGTGCCAGCACCCGGACAGGGAACACTGAAGCTTTCTTT	CASTRTGNTEAFF	TRBJ1-1	once	TRBV6-6	TRBD1
TGTGCCAGCAGCTTAACAGGAGCTCAAGAGACCCAGTACTTC	CASSLTGAQETQYF	TRBJ2-5	NA	TRBV7-3	NA
TGTGCCAGCAGTTTACCCTCGAAAGGGCACAATGAGCAGTTCTTC	CASSLPSKGHNEQFF	TRBJ2-1	NA	TRBV28	NA
TGTGCCAGCAGCCAAGATATTTTGCAGCCCCAGCATTTT	CASSQDILQPQHF	TRBJ1-5	NA	TRBV4-2	NA
TGTGCCAGCAGCTTAGTCCGCAGGACTAGCGGGGAGGGAGAGACCCAGTACTTC	CASSLVRRTSGEGETQYF	TRBJ2-5	NA	TRBV7-8	TRBD2
TGTGCCCACTACAAATCAGGATTTAGCACAGATACGCAGTATTTT	CAHYKSGFSTDTQYF	TRBJ2-3	NA	TRBV28	NA
TGTGCCAGTTCCTTGGGACTAGTGTTCACAGATACGCAGTATTTT	CASSLGLVFTDTQYF	TRBJ2-3	NA	TRBV19	TRBD2
TGTGCCAGCAGCGTCGGGCTACAAGAGACCCAGTACTTC	CASSVGLQETQYF	TRBJ2-5	NA	TRBV9	NA
TGTGCCAGCAGCTTAACCACCTCCTTGACTGAAGCTTTCTTT	CASSLTTSLTEAFF	TRBJ1-1	NA	TRBV7-8	NA
TGTGCCAGCAGCCGGGACAGGGTAACTAGCAATCAGCCCCAGCATTTT	CASSRDRVTSNQPQHF	TRBJ1-5	NA	TRBV16	TRBD1
TGTGCCAGCAGTGAACACAGGACCTTATACAATGAGCAGTTCTTC	CASSEHRTLYNEQFF	TRBJ2-1	NA	TRBV6-1	NA
TGTGCCAGCAGCCCGACGGGGAACCAGCCCCAGCATTTT	CASSPTGNQPQHF	TRBJ1-5	NA	TRBV7-8	NA
TGTGCCTGGAGTGTATGGACAGGGATGAACATTCAGTACTTC	CAWSVWTGMNIQYF	TRBJ2-4	NA	TRBV30	TRBD1
TGTGCCACCAGCAGAGACAGGGGGTATGGTCAGCCCCAGCATTTT	CATSRDRGYGQPQHF	TRBJ1-5	few	TRBV15	TRBD1
TGTGCCAGCAGCCTCGGCGGGGGACGGGACACTGAAGCTTTCTTT	CASSLGGGRDTEAFF	TRBJ1-1	NA	TRBV7-2	NA
TGTGCCAGCAGCCCGAGGGGCGGGAGGAGAGGGGATGAGCAGTTCTTC	CASSPRGGRRGDEQFF	TRBJ2-1	NA	TRBV28	TRBD2
TGCAGCGTTACCAGTAGCCTAGCCAAAAACATTCAGTACTTC	CSVTSSLAKNIQYF	TRBJ2-4	NA	TRBV29-1	NA
TGTGCCAGCAGTTACGACAGGGTCCCCTACAATGAGCAGTTCTTC	CASSYDRVPYNEQFF	TRBJ2-1	NA	TRBV6-5	TRBD1
TGTGCCAGCAGTGTGAACCAAGGCTACACCTTC	CASSVNQGYTF	TRBJ1-2	NA	TRBV25-1	NA
TGCAGCGTTGGGCGGGATACCTACAATGAGCAGTTCTTC	CSVGRDTYNEQFF	TRBJ2-1	NA	TRBV29-1	NA
TGTGCCAGCTCCTCAAAGCCGACAGCAAGACTAGCGGGAGTGGAGCAGTTCTTC	CASSSKPTARLAGVEQFF	TRBJ2-1	NA	TRBV18	TRBD2
TGTGCCAGCAGTGAGGGGGCCACTGAAGCTTTCTTT	CASSEGATEAFF	TRBJ1-1	NA	TRBV25-1	NA
TGTGCCAGCAGTTCACAGGTTCGGGAGCCCCAGCATTTT	CASSSQVREPQHF	TRBJ1-5	NA	TRBV12-3/TRBV12-4	NA
TGTGCCAGTAGCCCGAGCTACAGGGGAAACAATGAGCAGTTCTTC	CASSPSYRGNNEQFF	TRBJ2-1	NA	TRBV19	TRBD1
TGTGCCAGCAGTTACTCGGCTCAGGGAAACTATGGCTACACCTTC	CASSYSAQGNYGYTF	TRBJ1-2	NA	TRBV6-6	NA
TGTGCCAGCAGCCGACTAGCGGGAGCCTACTCCTACGAGCAGTACTTC	CASSRLAGAYSYEQYF	TRBJ2-7	NA	TRBV27	TRBD2